Below are 17 T cell receptor beta chains sequenced from a single sample in a study of T cell responses to AZD1222 COVID-19 vaccine. Sequencing was performed with immunoSEQ multiplex PCR; in TCRdb, only in-frame clones are kept and a portion is missing. Of 56,000 or so clones in the sample, over 70% were seen once. Here the sequenced sample was peripheral blood, taken on day 0 of AZD1222 vaccination. The receptor set was obtained from an adult in good health.

The rearrangement uses TRBV27 and TRBJ1-6; D not resolved. The CDR3 covers 13 residues. Germline CDR1 reads MNHEY; CDR2 reads SMNVEV (reference sequence). V lost 4 bases, J lost 6 bases, and 7 bases lay in between. CDR3 DNA: TGTGCCAGCAGTTCCACAGCTAATTCACCCCTCCACTTT. It is translated as CASSSTANSPLHF.

V gene TRBV4-3 combines with J gene TRBJ2-7; 11 bases fit TRBD2. V trimming: 0 bases; J trimming: 0 bases; junction bases outside the gene matches: 10. CDR1 and CDR2 from the germline V gene are LGHNA and YSLEER. The CDR3 is 19 residues long. The CDR3 coding sequence is TGCGCCAGCAGCCAAGATCTCATAATAGCGGGAGGGTTCTCCTACGAGCAGTACTTC. The encoded protein is CASSQDLIIAGGFSYEQYF.

The chain joins TRBV29-1 to TRBJ1-2, with 7 bases identical to TRBD1. The CDR3 loop spans 12 amino acids. J was trimmed by 4 bases and V by 3 bases; bases with no gene match: 2. The germline V gene has CDR1 SQVTM and CDR2 ANQGSEA. CDR3 in DNA: TGCAGCGTTGATGACAGGGCCTATGGCTACACCTTC. Its protein is CSVDDRAYGYTF.

The chain couples TRBV14 to TRBJ2-5; D might be TRBD1 (6 bases). Trimming left V 1 base short and J 5 bases short, with 11 bases between. The CDR3 consists of 14 residues. Germline lookup yields CDR1 SGHDN and CDR2 FVKESK. In DNA form, the CDR3 reads TGTGCCAGCAGCCAAGGAACAGGGTGGGAGACCCAGTACTTC. This gives the protein CASSQGTGWETQYF.

This chain uses TRBV2 with TRBJ2-1; TRBD2 matches 11 bases. V trimming: 7 bases; J trimming: 5 bases; junction bases outside the gene matches: 7. The V gene's germline CDR1 is SNHLY and CDR2 FYNNEI. The CDR3 has 15 residues. In DNA, the CDR3 is TGTGCCAGCACCGAGACTAGCGGGGTTAACAATGAGCAGTTCTTC. Amino acids: CASTETSGVNNEQFF.

V and J are TRBV7-9 and TRBJ2-1; no clear D. V was clipped by 3 bases and J by 5 bases, with 14 bases between them. This CDR3 comprises 15 residues. The germline V gene encodes CDR1 SEHNR and CDR2 FQNEAQ (reference sequence). The CDR3 loop is CASSFKSLFDNEQFF. In DNA form, the CDR3 reads TGTGCCAGCAGCTTCAAAAGCCTCTTCGACAATGAGCAGTTCTTC.

The chain combines TRBV6-1 with TRBJ1-2, with a tentative D call TRBD1 (6 bases). Germline values: CDR1 MNHNS, CDR2 SASEGT. This CDR3 has 15 amino acids. V dropped 2 bases and J dropped 6 bases, with 16 bases sitting between them. The CDR3 here is CASSEMGRGSHGYTF. DNA for the CDR3: TGTGCCAGCAGTGAAATGGGCAGGGGCTCCCATGGCTACACCTTC.

CDR3 amino acids: CASSQDPGSLVYEQYF. The CDR3 DNA is TGTGCCAGCAGCCAAGATCCCGGGTCTCTCGTATACGAGCAGTACTTC. The chain combines TRBV4-2 with TRBJ2-7; D not resolved. Germline values: CDR1 LGHNA, CDR2 YNFKEQ. V lost 0 bases to trimming and J lost 4 bases, with 16 bases between them. CDR3 length: 16 amino acids.

The gene calls are TRBV11-2 and TRBJ2-7; 8 nucleotides align to TRBD1. Per germline, CDR1 SGHAT and CDR2 FQNNGV. The CDR3 spans 13 residues. V dropped 4 bases and J dropped 3; count of bases not matched to a gene: 2. CDR3 nucleotide sequence: TGTGCCAGCAGCTGGGACAGGAGCTACGAGCAGTACTTC. Protein sequence: CASSWDRSYEQYF. Full variable domain (rest looked up from reference TRBV11-2 and TRBJ2-7): EAGVAQSPRYKIIEKRQSVAFWCNPISGHATLYWYQQILGQGPKLLIQFQNNGVVDDSQLPKDRFSAERLKGVDSTLKIQPAKLEDSAVYLCASSWDRSYEQYFGPGTRLTVT.

This clone appeared once. The chain couples TRBV2 to TRBJ2-1; 12 bases match TRBD2. V gave up 6 bases and J gave up 5 bases; unmatched junction bases: 5. Germline-derived CDR1 and CDR2 are SNHLY and FYNNEI. CDR3 length: 15 residues. The CDR3 nucleotides read TGTGCCAGCAGCCGACTAGCGGGAGCCAACAATGAGCAGTTCTTC. Translating it yields CASSRLAGANNEQFF.

The rearrangement uses TRBV12-3 or TRBV12-4 and TRBJ1-1, with D hard to call. The germline V and J ends were trimmed by 6 bases and 4 bases, with 9 bases remaining between them. This CDR3 has 12 amino acids. The CDR3 sequence: CASSLGTTEAFF. CDR3 sequence (DNA): TGTGCCAGCAGCCTCGGAACCACTGAAGCTTTCTTT.

This chain uses TRBV5-1 with TRBJ2-7; 9 positions match TRBD2. Germline V gene data show CDR1 as SGHRS and CDR2 as YFSETQ. The CDR3 is 15 amino acids. The ends lost 3 bases at V and 5 bases at J; junction bases unmatched: 9. The CDR3 loop is CASSSRSGSAHEQYF. In DNA, the CDR3 is TGCGCCAGCAGCTCCCGTAGCGGGAGTGCTCACGAGCAGTACTTC.

The chain couples TRBV6-5 to TRBJ2-3, with a weak D call TRBD1 (6 bases). The CDR3 covers 15 residues. CDR1 is MNHEY, CDR2 SVGAGI, per germline. V was pared by 7 bases and J by 3 bases, with 17 bases between. The CDR3 sequence: CASTGDITTTDTQYF. The CDR3 nucleotides read TGTGCCAGCACCGGGGACATCACTACGACAGATACGCAGTATTTT.

The chain carries TRBV5-1 and TRBJ1-4; tentative D call: TRBD1 (5 bases). The germline V and J ends were trimmed by 4 bases and 8 bases, with 12 bases remaining between them. Germline V lookup: CDR1 SGHRS, CDR2 YFSETQ. The CDR3 has 13 residues. CDR3 nucleotide sequence: TGCGCCAGCAGCACCAGGGTGGAGGAAAAACTGTTTTTT. This encodes CASSTRVEEKLFF. Combining the CDR3 with reference TRBV5-1 and TRBJ1-4 gives the whole variable domain KAGVTQTPRYLIKTRGQQVTLSCSPISGHRSVSWYQQTPGQGLQFLFEYFSETQRNKGNFPGRFSGRQFSNSRSEMNVSTLELGDSALYLCASSTRVEEKLFFGSGTQLSVL.

The rearrangement uses TRBV7-8 and TRBJ1-1; 10 bases agree with TRBD1. V shed 5 bases and J 5 bases; nucleotides not matched to a gene: 11. The CDR3 spans 16 residues. Germline loops: CDR1 SGHVS, CDR2 FQNEAQ. CDR3 loop: CASSQNTPGQGTEAFF. DNA for the CDR3: TGTGCCAGCAGCCAAAACACGCCGGGACAGGGGACTGAAGCTTTCTTT.

The chain links TRBV4-1 to TRBJ1-4; D ambiguous. The CDR3 length is 15 residues. Between the trimmed V and J ends, which lost 2 bases and 10 bases, there was a span of 17 bases. CDR1 is MGHRA and CDR2 is YSYEKL in the germline V gene. Here the CDR3 DNA reads TGCGCCAGCAGCCAAAGTTGGCTCCAGGTGGGAAAACTGTTTTTT. Translation gives CASSQSWLQVGKLFF.

The chain uses TRBV9 and TRBJ2-1; tentative D call: TRBD1 (5 bases). This CDR3 has 13 residues. In germline, CDR1 is SGDLS, CDR2 YYNGEE. The V end was cut by 7 bases, the J end by 3 bases, with 11 bases between. The CDR3 DNA sequence: TGTGCCAGCCAAGCAGGGCTCTACAATGAGCAGTTCTTC. It codes for CASQAGLYNEQFF. Complete variable domain (other parts from reference TRBV9 and TRBJ2-1): DSGVTQTPKHLITATGQRVTLRCSPRSGDLSVYWYQQSLDQGLQFLIQYYNGEERAKGNILERFSAQQFPDLHSELNLSSLELGDSALYFCASQAGLYNEQFFGPGTRLTVL.